The source of this T cell receptor beta chain is a study of blood T cells in healthy people across ages. Sample-barcoded 5' priming and a J-beta primer mix drove a second PCR of about 6 to 11 cycles. Each cDNA molecule was tagged by a template-switch adaptor that had 12 random nucleotides. TCRdb fed the 5' RACE reads into MiXCR, producing one record per CDR3 protein. The table lists fewer than 800,000 distinct CDR3 sequences, approximately 50% of them singletons, with 30% to 40% in the top ten. The sequence derives from a woman aged 55-69 years in good health. The specimen was blood.

The CDR3 DNA sequence: TGCGCCAGCAGCCAGGATTCAGCTTATAGCAATCAGCCCCAGCATTTT. Its translation is CASSQDSAYSNQPQHF. The chain carries TRBV4-3 and TRBJ1-5; D is ambiguous. V dropped 3 bases and J dropped 0 bases, with 12 bases sitting between them. The CDR3 length is 16 residues. Germline CDR1 LGHNA, CDR2 YSLEER.